The clone carrying this TCR beta chain was seen repeatedly, ten times or more. These data are taken from a study of neurological immune-mediated disorders. A single record per CDR3 protein comes from TCRdb applying MiXCR to the 5' RACE reads. The sample shows just over 30,000 distinct CDR3 sequences, 4% of them seen only once. This CDR3 contains 19 residues. V gave up 5 bases and J gave up 8 bases, with 31 bases separating them. Sequencing used CD4+ T cells from blood. The sequence came from a woman between 40 and 50 years old in good health. The rearrangement links TRBV12-3 or TRBV12-4 to TRBJ2-4; D is ambiguous. CDR3 bases: TGTGCCAGCAGTGCTGGGTTCCGATCTCTGGTGCCTTTCTTGGACATTCAGTACTTC. Protein: CASSAGFRSLVPFLDIQYF.